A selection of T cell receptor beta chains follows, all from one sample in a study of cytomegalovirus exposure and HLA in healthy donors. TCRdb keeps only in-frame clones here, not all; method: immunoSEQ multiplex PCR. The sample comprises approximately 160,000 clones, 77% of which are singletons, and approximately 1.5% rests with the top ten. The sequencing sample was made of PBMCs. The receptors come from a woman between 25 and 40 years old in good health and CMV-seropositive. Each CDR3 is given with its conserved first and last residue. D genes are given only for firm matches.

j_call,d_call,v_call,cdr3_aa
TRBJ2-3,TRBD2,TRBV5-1,CASSFVSGKEDTQYF
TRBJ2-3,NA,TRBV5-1,CASSSPRQVSTDTQYF
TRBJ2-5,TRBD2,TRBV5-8,CASSSGLAGIQETQYF
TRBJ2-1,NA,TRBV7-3,CASSFQPSSDEQFF
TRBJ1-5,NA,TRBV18,CASSPQKTGVDQPQHF
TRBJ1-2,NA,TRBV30,CAWSVRDINYGYTF
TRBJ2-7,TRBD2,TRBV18,CASSPTSGRLDEQYF
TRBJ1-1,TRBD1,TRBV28,CASQGTGGVTEAFF
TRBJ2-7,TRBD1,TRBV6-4,CASSNEQGRGNEQYF
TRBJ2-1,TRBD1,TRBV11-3,CASSLSGTGEDEQFF
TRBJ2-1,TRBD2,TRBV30,CAWSGTTSGDYNEQFF
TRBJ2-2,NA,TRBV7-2,CASSLAGYTGELFF
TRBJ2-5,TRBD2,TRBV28,CASSSGTRRETQYF
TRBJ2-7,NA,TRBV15,CATSRGLSADEQYF
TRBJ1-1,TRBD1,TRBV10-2,CASSEGTGAFMNTEAFF
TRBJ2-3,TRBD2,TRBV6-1,CASASGGFLTDTQYF
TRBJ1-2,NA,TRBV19,CASSLQGQGGYTF
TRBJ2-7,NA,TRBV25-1,CASKGGRALYEQYF
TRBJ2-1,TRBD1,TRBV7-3,CASSLTGQGYEQFF
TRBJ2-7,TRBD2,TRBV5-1,CASSPGLAGANEQYF
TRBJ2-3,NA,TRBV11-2,CASSSQVPTDTQYF
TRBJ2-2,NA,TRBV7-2,CASSSSAGTLHNGELFF
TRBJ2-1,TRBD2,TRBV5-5,CASSGRTSGRGYNEQFF
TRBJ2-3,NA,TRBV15,CATSRDGRGQGTDTQYF
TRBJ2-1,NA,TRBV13,CASSLGREYNEQFF
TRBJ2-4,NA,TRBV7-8,CASSFRTAPGPKNIQYF
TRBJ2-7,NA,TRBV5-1,CASSLEWAESYEQYF
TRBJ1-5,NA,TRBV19,CASSTTGSPYSNQPQHF
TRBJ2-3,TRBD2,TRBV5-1,CASSRGGRTDTQYF
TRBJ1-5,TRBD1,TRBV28,CASSRDSFNQPQHF
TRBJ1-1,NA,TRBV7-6,CASSLDQNTEAFF
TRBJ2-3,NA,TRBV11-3,CASSLDRDTQYF
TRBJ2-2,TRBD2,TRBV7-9,CATGKREATGELFF
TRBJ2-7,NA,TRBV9,CASSGQAEGEQYF
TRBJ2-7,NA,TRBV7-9,CASSLGAGPNHYEQYF
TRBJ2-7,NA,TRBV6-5,CASSYGPEDYEQYF
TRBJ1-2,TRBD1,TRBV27,CASSSPGQGYYGYTF
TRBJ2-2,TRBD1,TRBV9,CASSVAWGTGFAGELFF
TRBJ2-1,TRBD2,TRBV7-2,CASNVASGTYNEQFF
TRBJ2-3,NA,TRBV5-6,CASSLAGTPPERTDTQYF
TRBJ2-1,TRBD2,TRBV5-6,CASSSQGLAGLIF
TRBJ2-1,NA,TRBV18,CASSPRNLGSYNEQFF
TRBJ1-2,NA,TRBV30,CAWSVYLGDGYTF
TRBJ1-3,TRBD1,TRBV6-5,CASSYSQGAYGDTIYF
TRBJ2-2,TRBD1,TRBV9,CASSVEGGATAGELFF
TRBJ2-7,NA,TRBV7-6,CASSQGFDEQYF
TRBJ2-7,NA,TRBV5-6,CASSRAAGHEQYF